The clone carrying this T cell receptor beta chain was observed a handful of times. What it recognizes is unknown. The CDR3 length is 15 residues. Per germline, CDR1 SGHVS and CDR2 FQNEAQ. The V and J ends lost 4 bases and 8 bases, in that order; junction bases with no gene match: 6. These data are taken from a study of cytomegalovirus exposure and HLA in healthy donors. Study overall: An earlier analysis found around 120 million unique TCR beta sequences from about 190 million T cells. A data release that came early held roughly 90 million unique TCRs from HLA-typed donors. Overall study results and limits: The study flagged around 160 TCR beta chains as cytomegalovirus-associated. HLA alleles showed associations with 15,000 to 20,000 TCR beta sequences in a later analysis, at a 0.05 false discovery rate.

Both 60 Vbeta primers and 13 Jbeta primers went into the PCR. Sequencing was performed with immunoSEQ multiplex PCR; in TCRdb, only in-frame clones are kept and a portion is missing. The sample yields roughly 92,000 clones, 7.6% seen once. The material sequenced was PBMCs. The chain recombines TRBV7-8 with TRBJ1-6, with TRBD1 matching 9 bases. This TCR was sampled from a man aged 50-59 years in good health and CMV-seronegative. CDR3 nucleotides: TGTGCCAGCAGCTCTCAACAGGGGGCATATTCACCCCTCCACTTT. Protein product: CASSSQQGAYSPLHF.